The rows below give T cell receptor beta chains drawn from one sample of a study of cytomegalovirus exposure and HLA in healthy donors. Libraries were prepared by immunoSEQ multiplex PCR; TCRdb keeps only in-frame clonotypes and omits some of them. This sample has about 120,000 clones, with 50% to 70% found just once. The sample consisted of PBMCs. Receptor source: a woman in her forties in good health and CMV-seropositive. Both conserved end residues are part of each CDR3. A D gene is named only where the DNA matches it firmly. Some rows mark clone size as missing; the rest say once, few, many or name a class of expanded clone.

-,TRBV5-6,TRBJ1-2,-,CASSLLASSYGYTF,TGTGCCAGCAGCTTGCTGGCTTCCTCGTATGGCTACACCTTC
-,TRBV5-1,TRBJ2-2,-,CASSLSRDVTGELFF,TGCGCCAGCAGCTTATCCCGGGATGTAACTGGGGAGCTGTTTTTT
-,TRBV19,TRBJ2-1,TRBD2,CASSTSGTYNEQFF,TGTGCCAGTAGTACTAGCGGGACTTACAATGAGCAGTTCTTC
-,TRBV9,TRBJ2-4,TRBD2,CASSASTSGNIQYF,TGTGCCAGCAGCGCTTCGACTAGCGGAAACATTCAGTACTTC
once,TRBV28,TRBJ2-5,TRBD1,CASSSRDRGLETQYF,TGTGCCAGCAGCTCACGGGACAGGGGGTTGGAGACCCAGTACTTC
-,TRBV2,TRBJ1-4,TRBD1,CASRTGQGEEKLFF,TGTGCCAGCAGAACGGGACAGGGAGAGGAAAAACTGTTTTTT
-,TRBV5-5,TRBJ2-5,-,CASSRRGGAETQYF,TGTGCCAGCAGCCGGAGAGGGGGGGCTGAGACCCAGTACTTC
-,TRBV19,TRBJ1-1,-,CASSMGQLMNTEAFF,TGTGCCAGTAGTATGGGACAACTTATGAACACTGAAGCTTTCTTT
-,TRBV27,TRBJ2-5,-,CASSPRQLQETQYF,TGTGCCAGCAGTCCTAGACAGCTTCAAGAGACCCAGTACTTC
-,TRBV27,TRBJ2-1,-,CASSLEGGPYNEQFF,TGTGCCAGCAGTTTAGAGGGGGGGCCCTACAATGAGCAGTTCTTC
-,TRBV19,TRBJ2-3,-,CASSIGSGSTDTQYF,TGTGCCAGTAGTATAGGTTCGGGGTCGACAGATACGCAGTATTTT
-,TRBV9,TRBJ1-6,TRBD1,CASSPRQGNSPLHF,TGTGCCAGCAGCCCCCGACAGGGTAATTCACCCCTCCACTTT
once,TRBV5-1,TRBJ2-1,-,CASSIDSTYNEQFF,TGCGCCAGCAGTATTGACTCAACCTACAATGAGCAGTTCTTC
once,TRBV14,TRBJ2-1,TRBD2,CASSQLRLAGNNEQFF,TGTGCCAGCAGCCAACTGAGACTAGCGGGGAACAATGAGCAGTTCTTC
-,TRBV29-1,TRBJ2-2,-,CSVEVTNTGELFF,TGCAGCGTTGAAGTTACGAACACCGGGGAGCTGTTTTTT
few,TRBV27,TRBJ2-5,TRBD2,CASSSGSAWETQYF,TGTGCCAGCAGTAGCGGGAGCGCCTGGGAGACCCAGTACTTC
-,TRBV7-3,TRBJ2-7,TRBD1,CASSPSGTETYEQYF,TGTGCCAGCAGCCCATCCGGGACAGAGACCTACGAGCAGTACTTC
-,TRBV7-3,TRBJ2-5,TRBD1,CASSPRTGGMPLETQYF,TGTGCCAGCAGCCCGAGGACAGGGGGCATGCCTTTGGAGACCCAGTACTTC
few,TRBV7-9,TRBJ2-7,-,CASSSTKTGLVIYEQYF,TGTGCCAGCAGCTCTACCAAAACAGGGCTGGTGATCTACGAGCAGTACTTC
-,TRBV6-6,TRBJ1-5,-,CASSDRQRADQPQHF,TGTGCCAGCAGTGACCGTCAGAGGGCCGATCAGCCCCAGCATTTT
few,TRBV4-3,TRBJ2-1,TRBD2,CASSQDLDSGGPGEQFF,TGCGCCAGCAGCCAAGATCTGGATAGCGGGGGCCCGGGTGAGCAGTTCTTC
-,TRBV27,TRBJ2-1,TRBD2,CASSSAGVAYNEQFF,TGTGCCAGCAGTTCTGCGGGAGTTGCCTACAATGAGCAGTTCTTC
few,TRBV29-1,TRBJ1-1,TRBD1,CSAWDRGVTEAFF,TGCAGCGCTTGGGACAGGGGCGTCACTGAAGCTTTCTTT
-,TRBV19,TRBJ1-5,-,CASSDGTDYSNQPQHF,TGTGCCAGTAGTGACGGGACGGACTATAGCAATCAGCCCCAGCATTTT
-,TRBV7-3,TRBJ2-1,-,CASSLTGTEQFF,TGTGCCAGCAGCTTAACGGGGACAGAGCAGTTCTTC
-,TRBV9,TRBJ1-4,-,CASSVEGQSYEKLSF,TGTGCCAGCAGCGTAGAAGGACAGAGCTATGAAAAACTGTCTTTT
-,TRBV29-1,TRBJ2-7,-,CSVEGLSYEQYF,TGCAGCGTTGAGGGGCTCTCCTACGAGCAGTACTTC
few,TRBV5-1,TRBJ1-1,-,CASSLNRNTEAFF,TGCGCCAGCAGCTTGAACAGGAACACTGAAGCTTTCTTT
-,TRBV27,TRBJ1-5,TRBD1,CASAGTGNNQPQHF,TGTGCCAGCGCCGGGACAGGGAACAATCAGCCCCAGCATTTT
few,TRBV4-3,TRBJ1-1,-,CASSQGQVGEAFF,TGCGCCAGCAGCCAAGGACAGGTGGGTGAAGCTTTCTTT
-,TRBV6-1,TRBJ2-3,-,CASGSGVLNTQYF,TGTGCCAGCGGGTCGGGAGTCTTAAATACGCAGTATTTT
-,TRBV7-2,TRBJ1-1,-,CASSFYTEAFF,TGTGCCAGCAGCTTCTACACTGAAGCTTTCTTT
-,TRBV25-1,TRBJ2-3,TRBD2,CASSDWEGGPTDTQYF,TGTGCCAGCAGTGATTGGGAGGGAGGGCCAACAGATACGCAGTATTTT
-,TRBV6-1,TRBJ1-3,-,CASRVSSGNTIYF,TGTGCCAGCAGGGTCAGCTCTGGAAACACCATATATTTT
-,TRBV2,TRBJ1-6,-,CASSSDRTLSPLLF,TGTGCCAGCAGCTCCGACAGAACACTTTCACCCCTCCTCTTT
-,TRBV7-2,TRBJ1-2,-,CASSFNRDSYGYTF,TGTGCCAGCAGCTTTAACAGGGATAGCTATGGCTACACCTTC
-,TRBV5-4,TRBJ2-7,-,CASSPDGREQYF,TGTGCCAGCAGCCCCGATGGTAGAGAGCAGTACTTC
-,TRBV5-4,TRBJ1-2,-,CASSLKAAGAHGYTF,TGTGCCAGCAGCTTGAAAGCGGCAGGGGCGCATGGCTACACCTTC
-,TRBV4-1,TRBJ1-5,-,CASSQTVNSNQPQHF,TGCGCCAGCAGCCAGACAGTGAATAGCAATCAGCCCCAGCATTTT
few,TRBV12-5,TRBJ1-5,-,CASGLIRGRASNQPQHF,TGTGCTAGTGGTTTGATTCGGGGTAGGGCGAGCAATCAGCCCCAGCATTTT
few,TRBV9,TRBJ1-1,-,CASSVEGTEAFF,TGTGCCAGCAGCGTAGAGGGGACTGAAGCTTTCTTT
-,TRBV11-3,TRBJ2-7,TRBD2,CASSFLAGHEQYF,TGTGCCAGCAGCTTCCTAGCGGGGCACGAGCAGTACTTC
-,TRBV7-6,TRBJ1-2,TRBD1,CASSPRTGAAGYTF,TGTGCCAGCAGCCCCCGGACAGGCGCCGCGGGCTACACCTTC
-,TRBV19,TRBJ1-4,-,CASGGRATNEKLFF,TGTGCCAGTGGTGGCAGGGCAACTAATGAAAAACTGTTTTTT
-,TRBV6-6,TRBJ1-1,-,CASIRAGGGTEAFF,TGTGCCAGCATCCGAGCGGGAGGTGGCACTGAAGCTTTCTTT
-,TRBV14,TRBJ1-1,-,CASSHQAVIMNTEAFF,TGTGCCAGCAGCCATCAGGCCGTGATAATGAACACTGAAGCTTTCTTT
-,TRBV10-3,TRBJ2-3,TRBD2,CAISEGVGGSGKSDTQYF,TGTGCCATCAGTGAGGGGGTTGGTGGTAGCGGGAAATCGGATACGCAGTATTTT
few,TRBV7-9,TRBJ1-4,-,CASSFGGGATNEKLFF,TGTGCCAGCAGCTTCGGGGGAGGCGCAACTAATGAAAAACTGTTTTTT
-,TRBV11-2,TRBJ2-5,TRBD1,CASSRDRDKQETQYF,TGTGCCAGCAGCCGGGACAGGGATAAGCAAGAGACCCAGTACTTC
once,TRBV5-6,TRBJ2-2,-,CASSLTGLNTGELFF,TGTGCCAGCAGCCTCACGGGACTGAACACCGGGGAGCTGTTTTTT
-,TRBV19,TRBJ2-1,TRBD2,CASSIGLAGRDNEQFF,TGTGCCAGTAGTATAGGGCTAGCGGGTAGGGACAATGAGCAGTTCTTC
-,TRBV9,TRBJ2-1,-,CASSGAGLMNNEQFF,TGTGCCAGCAGCGGGGCGGGACTTATGAACAATGAGCAGTTCTTC
-,TRBV30,TRBJ1-1,TRBD1,CAWSIPRTGNLNTEAFF,TGTGCCTGGAGTATCCCCCGGACAGGCAATTTGAACACTGAAGCTTTCTTT
-,TRBV27,TRBJ2-7,-,CASSLTESYEQYF,TGTGCCAGCAGTCTAACTGAGTCGTACGAGCAGTACTTC
-,TRBV6-5,TRBJ1-1,-,CASSLSTEEMNTEAFF,TGTGCCAGCAGTTTATCTACAGAAGAAATGAACACTGAAGCTTTCTTT